The 7 T cell receptor beta chains in this list originate from one sample, sequenced in a study of metastatic and nonmetastatic thyroid tumors. No patient had received any treatment before thyroid surgery. TCRdb re-analyzed the PCR reads through MiXCR. The top ten clones hold roughly 15% of a sample with tens of thousands of clones, around 20% of them seen once. Sequencing used blood. The receptor source for this set is a female donor with papillary thyroid cancer or a benign thyroid nodule (not recorded which). Some clones in this sample may be carry-over from other donors' samples.

This clone has a single count. Compared with germline, one end of the junction differs, possibly owing to a read error. The rearrangement links TRBV11-2 to TRBJ2-7; D possibly uses TRBD1 or TRBD2 (6 bases each). The germline V gene encodes CDR1 SGHAT and CDR2 FQNNGV. The CDR3 spans 15 residues. Written as DNA, the CDR3 is TGTGCCAGCAGCATATACTCGGGGGCCTCCTACGATCAGTACTTC. Its protein is CASSIYSGASYDQYF.

Turning to this clone: Mismatch with germline at one junction end may stem from a read error. The chain couples TRBV6-5 to TRBJ2-5, with TRBD2 identical over 8 bases. Germline values: CDR1 MNHEY, CDR2 SVGAGI. The CDR3 totals 15 residues. The DNA for the CDR3 is TGTGCCCGCAGTTACTCGTTCGGGAGGGGGGAGACCCAGTACTTC. Protein: CARSYSFGRGETQYF.

This clone has a count of ten or more. The chain joins TRBV6-1 to TRBJ2-1; 12 positions agree with TRBD2. Germline assignment: CDR1 MNHNS and CDR2 SASEGT. V gave up 4 bases and J gave up 5 bases; unmatched junction bases: 6. The CDR3 has 16 residues. CDR3 sequence: CASSGPLAGGDNEQFF. The CDR3 nucleotides are TGTGCCAGCAGTGGACCCCTAGCGGGAGGGGACAATGAGCAGTTCTTC.

On this clone: At one end, the junction sequence differs from germline, possibly due to a read error. This chain uses TRBV2 with TRBJ2-3; 7 bases map to TRBD1. This CDR3 is built from 14 residues. CDR1 is SNHLY, CDR2 FYNNEI, per germline. The CDR3 DNA reads TGTGCCAGCCGACAGGGACACGGCACAGGTACGCAGTATTTT. This gives the protein CASRQGHGTGTQYF.

This clone was recorded at least ten times. J is TRBJ1-1 and V is TRBV4-1; D is unclear. Trimming pared 1 base from V and 2 bases from J, leaving 8 bases between. Germline V gives CDR1 MGHRA, CDR2 YSYEKL. The CDR3 has 14 amino acids. The CDR3: CASSQVSSNTEAFF. CDR3 nucleotides: TGCGCCAGCAGCCAAGTTTCCAGCAACACTGAAGCTTTCTTT.

Many counts were recorded for this clone. A much larger clone differs by one base, so this may be a read error. The V and J genes are TRBV10-1 and TRBJ2-1; a possible D gene is TRBD2 (6 bases). The CDR3 contains 13 residues. CDR1 WNHNN and CDR2 SYGVQD come from the germline V gene (reference sequence). This CDR3 is CASSEAGPNGQFF. The CDR3 nucleotides are TGCGCCAGCAGTGAGGCGGGACCTAATGGGCAGTTCTTC.

This clone occurred many times. This chain links TRBV7-3 with TRBJ2-1; D unclear. The CDR3 has 15 residues. From germline, CDR1 is SGHTA and CDR2 FQGTGA. With 6 bases removed from V and 0 bases from J, the gap between germline ends came to 12 bases. The CDR3 protein is CASSPMQSSYNEQFF. CDR3 nucleotide sequence: TGTGCCAGCAGTCCGATGCAGAGCTCCTACAATGAGCAGTTCTTC.